The present T cell receptor beta chain was sequenced within a study of PD-1 blockade in classical Hodgkin lymphoma. Whole-study findings and limits: Complete responders possessed baseline diversity comparable to newly diagnosed patients.

Relapse was seen in all patients after autologous stem cell transplantation, and brentuximab vedotin exposure was variable. Concerning this clone itself: Antigen specificity is unknown.

The method was immunoSEQ multiplex PCR; TCRdb's version includes in-frame clones alone and lacks a portion of them. In the table there are 20,000 to 25,000 clones, around 73% of which are singletons. Sample: peripheral blood mononuclear cells (PBMCs), taken before the second cycle of nivolumab. The TCR was taken from a human donor with classical Hodgkin lymphoma.

CDR3 bases: TGCGCCAGCAGCCAAGATCCCGACTTCTACGAGCAGTACTTC. Translation: CASSQDPDFYEQYF. This chain uses TRBV4-1 with TRBJ2-5, with D unclear. The tail of the sequence fits TRBJ2-7 better, so the J call may be wrong. Germline loops: CDR1 MGHRA, CDR2 YSYEKL. This CDR3 is built from 14 residues.